This T cell receptor beta chain was sequenced in a study of blood T cell repertoires in COVID-19 (TCRdb year 2020). Looking at the study overall: Samples from collaborators originated in the United States, Italy and Spain and spanned both the acute and convalescent phases of COVID-19. The prospective study material was composed of cDNA or gDNA derived from T cells, B-cell-depleted T cells, or PBMCs. The dataset comprised deeply sampled blood TCRbeta repertoires from subjects exposed to, actively infected with, or recovered from COVID-19. The repertoires were released in a freely available public database intended as a resource for research on the immune response to SARS-CoV-2. The samples were drawn from the first 160 participants of the ongoing ImmuneRACE study and from over a thousand subjects provided by 6 global collaborators. A de-identified subject ID, COVID-19 status, age in years and sex were almost always included in the sample metadata. Where available, HLA class I and class II types were taken from metadata supplied by the sample provider and were not determined by assay-based typing. The full study reports these points: Clinical and demographic metadata were provided uncurated, with the amount varying by source and participant.

This clone was picked up a small number of times. It lacks a known antigen. No much larger clone exists at a distance of one base, and base qualities are not known. Whole blood was collected in K2EDTA tubes by collaborating institutions according to the institutions' own protocols. For TCRbeta analysis, collaborator samples were shipped as frozen whole blood, as isolated PBMCs, or as DNA extracted from either sample type. TCRbeta CDR3 regions were amplified from genomic DNA by means of the immunoSEQ Assay, a bias-controlled multiplex PCR. Under the source paper's analysis protocol: The number of nucleated cells in each sample was estimated by amplification of reference gene primers within the assay. To quantify the absolute abundance of each unique TCRbeta CDR3 rearrangement, sequence reads were collapsed and filtered. Productive Simpson clonality was computed per sample as the square root of Simpson's diversity index over productive rearrangements. TCRdb obtained this table from immuneACCESS and retained in-frame rearrangements with V and J assigned. These tables miss some clones; where compared with another copy, unresolved V genes account for less than half of the shortfall, and the remainder is unexplained. V, J and clone size are taken as reported in that table, and D and trimming were inferred from the DNA itself. Present in this sample are under 85,000 clones, over 80% of which were seen just once. Roughly 3.5% of the sample lies in the top ten.

Including cysteine and phenylalanine, the CDR3 has 14 amino acids. The only DNA kept is the CDR3, 42 bases in frame from the first base. V and J are truncated by 0 bases and 3 bases respectively, leaving an intervening sequence of 6 bases. CDR1 and CDR2 (MNHEY, SVGEGT) derive from the germline V gene. Sequenced material: peripheral blood. This TCR came from a man aged 45-65 years with acute or convalescent COVID-19. The V gene is TRBV6-2 or TRBV6-3 and the J gene is TRBJ2-1; the D gene cannot be named for sure. The CDR3 loop reads CASSYSSDYNEQFF. The DNA is as follows: TGTGCCAGCAGTTACTCCTCAGACTACAATGAGCAGTTCTTC.